This entry features one T cell receptor beta chain sequence. The data are from a study of blood T cell dynamics during melanoma immunotherapy. The V gene's germline CDR1 is MNHEY and CDR2 SMNVEV (reference sequence). The V end was cut by 6 bases, the J end by 2 bases, with 17 bases between. This CDR3 comprises 15 residues. The data were produced by immunoSEQ multiplex PCR, yet TCRdb's version contains in-frame clones alone and is incomplete. The sample has 9,000 to 13,000 clones; about 87% are singletons. Time point reported: pre-treatment baseline. Blood was drawn before treatment and at week 3 after checkpoint blockade.

The sequence came from a human donor with melanoma. The rearrangement links TRBV27 to TRBJ2-7; no definite D call. The sequencing used blood, collected from a patient treated with checkpoint blockade. The CDR3 DNA sequence: TGTGCCAGCAGCCCGAGTTTCCTGGGCGCCTACGAGCAGTACTTC. Its translation: CASSPSFLGAYEQYF.